The clone carrying this T cell receptor beta chain was found many times. This record comes from a study of T cell repertoires in cytomegalovirus infection. TCRdb reanalysed the reads using MiXCR and keeps one entry per CDR3 protein. The repertoire holds approximately 700,000 distinct CDR3 sequences, with under 40% as singletons. The sample consisted of PBMCs. The source of this sequence is a human donor in good health (CMV status not recorded). Some clones in this sample may be carry-over from other donors' samples.

CDR3 sequence (DNA): TGTGCCAGCAGCTTAGGCTGGGGCCGGATCACTGAAGCTTTCTTT. Residues: CASSLGWGRITEAFF. The V gene is TRBV7-2, the J gene TRBJ1-1; a possible D gene is TRBD1 (5 bases). The V gene's germline CDR1 is SGHTA and CDR2 FQGNSA. The CDR3 is made up of 15 amino acids. The V gene lost 1 base and the J gene lost 4 bases, with 13 bases spanning the gap.